This T cell receptor beta chain appears in the sequencing data of a study of T-cell reconstitution after alpha-beta-depleted transplantation in children. Study-wide points: It was surviving recipient T cells and thymic progenitors that gave some patients high TCRbeta diversity at day 60. At the one-year point after transplant, T-cell counts and TCRbeta diversity were found to come mostly from T cells that had been newly produced. Where alpha-beta T cells came from about two months after transplant was reportedly several hundred expanded graft clones.

Unique molecular identifiers were used in preparing the TCRbeta library. TCRdb called the PCR reads again in MiXCR, with one record for every CDR3 protein. The table shows roughly 790,000 distinct CDR3 sequences, with roughly 15% occurring only once. The CDR3 consists of 16 residues. The ends lost 5 bases at V and 5 bases at J; junction bases unmatched: 8. Germline CDR1 reads KGHDR; CDR2 reads SFDVKD. Of note for this clonotype: Its antigen is still unknown.

The chain joins TRBV24-1 to TRBJ2-2; TRBD1 matches 9 bases. Source: PBMCs, mostly from graft donor cells, taken 360 days after TCRalphabeta/CD19-depleted stem cell transplant. The origin of this receptor is a male patient younger than 18 who had a stem cell transplant for acute lymphoblastic leukemia, so the T cells may come from the graft donor. The CDR3 here is CATSGTRDRVTGELFF. Written as DNA, the CDR3 is TGTGCCACCAGTGGGACCCGGGACAGGGTGACCGGGGAGCTGTTTTTT.